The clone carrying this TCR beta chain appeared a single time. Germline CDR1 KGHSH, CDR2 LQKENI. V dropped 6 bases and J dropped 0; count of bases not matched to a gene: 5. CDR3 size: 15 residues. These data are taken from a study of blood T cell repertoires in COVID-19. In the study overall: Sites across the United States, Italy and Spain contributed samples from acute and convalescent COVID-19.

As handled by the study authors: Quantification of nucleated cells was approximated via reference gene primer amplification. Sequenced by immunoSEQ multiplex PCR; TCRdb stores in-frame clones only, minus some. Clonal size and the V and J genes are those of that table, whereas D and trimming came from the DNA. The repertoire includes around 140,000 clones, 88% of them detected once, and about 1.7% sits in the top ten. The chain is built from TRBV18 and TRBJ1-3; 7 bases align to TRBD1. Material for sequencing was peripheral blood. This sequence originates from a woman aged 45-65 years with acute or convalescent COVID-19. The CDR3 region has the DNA TGTGCCAGCTCCAGGGACAGCCTCTCTGGAAACACCATATATTTT. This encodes CASSRDSLSGNTIYF.